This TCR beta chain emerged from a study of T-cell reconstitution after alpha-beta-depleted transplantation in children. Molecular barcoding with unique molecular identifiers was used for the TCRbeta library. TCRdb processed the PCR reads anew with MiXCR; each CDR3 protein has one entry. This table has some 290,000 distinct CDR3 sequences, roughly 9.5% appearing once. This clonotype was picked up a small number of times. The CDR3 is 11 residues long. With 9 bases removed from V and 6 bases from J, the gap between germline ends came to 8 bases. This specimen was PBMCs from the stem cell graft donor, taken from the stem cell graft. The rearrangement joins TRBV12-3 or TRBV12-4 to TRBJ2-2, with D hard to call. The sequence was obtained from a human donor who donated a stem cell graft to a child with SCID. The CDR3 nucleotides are TGTGCCAGTCTAAGGGCCGGGGAGCTGTTTTTT. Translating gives CASLRAGELFF.